Following are 7 T cell receptor beta chains from one sample sequenced in a study of T cell clones after liver transplantation. Repertoires were generated with immunoSEQ multiplex PCR, while TCRdb's copy carries only in-frame clones and drops some. The table lists around 110,000 clones, roughly nine tenths of them singletons, with approximately 0.88% in the top ten. The source material was CD4+ T cells from blood, sampled 12 months after liver transplant. These receptors were taken from a human patient who received a liver transplant. Part of the T cell pool may stem from the graft donor.

The chain is built from TRBV15 and TRBJ1-3; D gene uncertain. The germline gives CDR1 LNHNV, CDR2 YYDKDF (reference sequence). The CDR3 loop spans 17 amino acids. V was cut by 0 bases and J by 0 bases, with 12 bases left in between. The CDR3 loop reads CATSRDLGGSSGNTIYF. The DNA of the CDR3 is TGTGCCACCAGCAGAGATTTGGGCGGGAGCTCTGGAAACACCATATATTTT.

The chain is built from TRBV5-1 and TRBJ2-7, with D perhaps TRBD1 or TRBD2 (7 bases each). Deletions cut 4 bases from V and 3 bases from J, with 20 bases between. The CDR3 has 16 amino acids. Germline assignment: CDR1 SGHRS and CDR2 YFSETQ. CDR3 amino acids: CASSLGAGQMVYEQYF. CDR3 coding DNA: TGCGCCAGCAGCCTTGGAGCGGGACAGATGGTCTACGAGCAGTACTTC.

J is TRBJ2-2 and V is TRBV11-2; TRBD2 agrees at 11 bases. The CDR3 is 18 residues long. The germline gives CDR1 SGHAT, CDR2 FQNNGV. The junction had 15 bases not matched to a gene; V was cut back by 6 bases and J by 6 bases. The CDR3 here is CASRKGGTSGSVAGELFF. The CDR3 DNA reads TGTGCCAGCAGAAAGGGCGGCACTAGCGGGAGCGTGGCCGGGGAGCTGTTTTTT.

The chain combines TRBV4-2 with TRBJ2-2, with 9 bases fitting TRBD2. The V gene's germline CDR1 is LGHNA and CDR2 YNFKEQ. The CDR3 extends over 14 amino acids. The V gene end was trimmed by 5 bases and the J gene end by 4 bases; junction bases not matched to a gene: 2. The CDR3 here is CASSSAGGTGELFF. The CDR3 DNA sequence: TGTGCCAGCAGCTCAGCGGGAGGCACCGGGGAGCTGTTTTTT.

J is TRBJ2-7 and V is TRBV2; 10 nucleotides agree with TRBD2. The germline CDR1 and CDR2 sequences are SNHLY and FYNNEI. The CDR3 runs 13 residues. The J segment lost 2 bases and the V segment lost 7 bases, leaving 2 bases of the junction unmatched. CDR3 bases: TGTGCCAGCATGCTAGCGGGAGCCTACGAGCAGTACTTC. This codes for CASMLAGAYEQYF.

The chain combines TRBV7-7 with TRBJ2-2, with D hard to call. The CDR3 runs 14 residues. The V end lost 6 bases, the J end lost 3 bases, and 11 bases lay between the germline ends. Germline V lookup: CDR1 SSHAT, CDR2 FNYEAQ (reference sequence). The CDR3 here is CASRPDPDTGELFF. DNA of the CDR3: TGTGCCAGCAGACCCGATCCTGACACCGGGGAGCTGTTTTTT.

V and J are TRBV29-1 and TRBJ2-1; 7 nucleotides match TRBD1. The trim removed 4 bases at V and 1 base at J, leaving 7 bases unmatched. The CDR3 has 15 amino acids. Germline V lookup: CDR1 SQVTM, CDR2 ANQGSEA. The CDR3 DNA is TGCAGCGTTGTTGGGACAGCCGATTCCTACAATGAGCAGTTCTTC. Encoded protein: CSVVGTADSYNEQFF.